Presented here are 8 T cell receptor beta chains from one specimen sequenced in a study of human T cells and chemical hapten exposure. TCRdb re-called the RACE reads with MiXCR, one entry per CDR3 protein. The sample lists roughly 34,000 distinct CDR3 sequences, 10% to 13% seen once, with about 28% in the top ten. Regarding time point: pre-sensitization, week 0. Treatment described: therapeutic diphenylcyclopropenone sensitization with weekly scalp DPC. The starting material, unfractionated whole blood, was used for total RNA extraction. Source: whole blood, taken in connection with sensitization to the hapten diphenylcyclopropenone (DPC). These receptors were collected from a man between 45 and 60 years old with alopecia areata. Some clones in this sample may be carry-over from other donors' samples.

Many counts were recorded for this clonotype. V usage is TRBV2 and J usage is TRBJ2-1; D gene uncertain. Germline-derived CDR1 and CDR2 are SNHLY and FYNNEI. The CDR3 runs to 15 residues. Trimming shortened V by 7 bases and J by 0 bases, and 13 bases separated the two germline ends. The CDR3 DNA is TGTGCCAGCACCCTAGGAGCCAGCTCCTACAATGAGCAGTTCTTC. This encodes CASTLGASSYNEQFF.

The genes are TRBV10-3 and TRBJ2-1, with TRBD2 identical over 7 bases. Unmatched junction bases numbered 5, after V lost 5 bases and J lost 4 bases. Per the germline V gene, CDR1 is ENHRY and CDR2 is SYGVKD. The CDR3 length is 14 residues. The CDR3, as DNA: TGTGCCATCAGTCCCGGGACTAATTACAATGAGCAGTTCTTC. Encoded protein: CAISPGTNYNEQFF.

This clonotype showed up just a few times. V usage is TRBV7-9 and J usage is TRBJ1-1, with D unresolved. The CDR3 covers 11 residues. Trimming cost V 5 bases and J 3 bases, with 4 bases left between them. Germline V CDR1 and CDR2: SEHNR, FQNEAQ (reference sequence). The CDR3 sequence is CASSPDTEAFF. CDR3 nucleotide sequence: TGTGCCAGCAGCCCGGACACTGAAGCTTTCTTT. Complete variable domain (other parts from reference TRBV7-9 and TRBJ1-1): DTGVSQNPRHKITKRGQNVTFRCDPISEHNRLYWYRQTLGQGPEFLTYFQNEAQLEKSRLLSDRFSAERPKGSFSTLEIQRTEQGDSAMYLCASSPDTEAFFGQGTRLTVV.

This clonotype was seen ten or more times. The CDR3 DNA reads TGTGCCAGCAAGGGACTAGCGGGAGGGCCCGCCTACAATGAGCAGTTCTTC. Protein: CASKGLAGGPAYNEQFF. V and J are TRBV13 and TRBJ2-1; 16 bases map to TRBD2. J was trimmed by 2 bases and V by 7 bases; bases with no gene match: 5. CDR1 is PRHDT and CDR2 is FYEKMQ in the germline V gene (reference sequence). The CDR3 loop spans 17 amino acids.

The table lists this clonotype with many counts. This chain uses TRBV11-3 with TRBJ2-1, with D possibly TRBD2 on 5 matching bases. Looked up from germline, CDR1 is SGHNT and CDR2 is YENEEA. Between the trimmed V and J ends, which lost 0 bases and 4 bases, there was a span of 10 bases. This CDR3 contains 15 residues. CDR3 in DNA: TGTGCCAGCAGCTTAGATCACGAGCGGTACAATGAGCAGTTCTTC. Protein sequence: CASSLDHERYNEQFF.

V gene TRBV20-1 combines with J gene TRBJ2-1, with 11 bases fitting TRBD2. V shed 5 bases and J 10 bases; nucleotides not matched to a gene: 10. The germline gives CDR1 DFQATT, CDR2 SNEGSKA (reference sequence). The CDR3 runs to 14 residues. CDR3 loop: CSAGAGTSGPEQFF. In DNA, the CDR3 is TGCAGTGCTGGAGCCGGGACTAGCGGCCCAGAGCAGTTCTTC.

This clonotype showed up many times. The chain employs TRBV28 and TRBJ2-5; D possibly uses TRBD1 or TRBD2 (5 bases each). The V gene lost 7 bases and the J gene lost 5 bases, with 11 bases spanning the gap. The CDR3 spans 12 residues. Germline lookup yields CDR1 MDHEN and CDR2 SYDVKM. The CDR3 coding sequence is TGTGCCAGCAACGCCCGGGGCGAGACCCAGTACTTC. Encoded protein: CASNARGETQYF.

The chain joins TRBV11-2 to TRBJ2-2; no clear D gene. This CDR3 region has 16 residues. V was shortened by 1 base and J by 3 bases, with 12 bases between the two germline ends. In germline, CDR1 is SGHAT, CDR2 FQNNGV. This CDR3 reads CASSLAGGTYTGELFF. The CDR3 nucleotides read TGTGCCAGCAGCTTAGCGGGCGGAACATACACCGGGGAGCTGTTTTTT.